A single sample is the source of the 4 T cell receptor beta chains below, sequenced in a study of cytomegalovirus exposure and HLA in healthy donors. Amplification used 60 Vbeta primers and 13 Jbeta primers. The data were produced by immunoSEQ multiplex PCR, yet TCRdb's version contains in-frame clones alone and is incomplete. The data contain roughly 180,000 clones, about 84% of them seen just once; the ten biggest clones take up roughly 5.2%. Sequenced: PBMCs. The origin of the receptors is a man between 18 and 35 years old in good health and CMV-seronegative.

The chain is built from TRBV10-1 and TRBJ2-1, with D possibly being TRBD1 (6 bases). Trimming took off 2 bases at V and 7 bases at J, with 12 bases between the two ends. The germline V gene encodes CDR1 WNHNN and CDR2 SYGVQD (reference sequence). CDR3 length: 14 residues. CDR3 amino acids: CASSEGYRANEQFF. CDR3 bases: TGCGCCAGCAGTGAGGGATACAGGGCGAATGAGCAGTTCTTC.

The chain is built from TRBV18 and TRBJ2-1; 13 bases align to TRBD2. The V segment lost 2 bases and the J segment 5 bases; nucleotides outside the gene matches: 6. The CDR3 has 17 residues. CDR1 is KGHSH and CDR2 is LQKENI in the germline V gene. CDR3 region: CASSPGLGLAGHNEQFF. DNA for the CDR3: TGTGCCAGCTCACCAGGGCTGGGACTAGCGGGACACAATGAGCAGTTCTTC.

This clone was detected once. The chain joins TRBV29-1 to TRBJ2-3; D is perhaps TRBD2 (5 bases). The CDR3 runs 13 residues. The germline V and J ends were trimmed by 4 bases and 9 bases, with 17 bases remaining between them. Germline loops: CDR1 SQVTM, CDR2 ANQGSEA. The CDR3 reads CSVVGSGFDTQYF. The CDR3 nucleotides are TGCAGCGTTGTGGGCAGCGGATTCGACACGCAGTATTTT.

This chain uses TRBV19 with TRBJ1-2; 8 bases agree with TRBD1. The ends lost 6 bases at V and 4 bases at J; junction bases unmatched: 13. Germline lookup yields CDR1 LNHDA and CDR2 SQIVND (reference sequence). The CDR3 loop spans 16 amino acids. Here the CDR3 DNA reads TGTGCCAGTAGAGGGATCGACAGGGGCCATAGCTATGGCTACACCTTC. This gives the protein CASRGIDRGHSYGYTF.